These T cell receptor beta chains were read from a single sample in a study of control samples from healthy donors and cancer patients. Here immunoSEQ multiplex PCR was the method, and the copy in TCRdb shows in-frame clones only, minus some. The table has around 250,000 clones, about four fifths seen once; the top ten hold 10% to 15%. Sequencing input: PBMCs. The receptors come from a woman between 55 and 75 years old with lung cancer. CDR3s include the opening cysteine and the closing phenylalanine or tryptophan. The D gene is left open where the match is weak.

CASSPQGIGTEAFF TRBJ1-1 NA TRBV6-4
CASSVGRLGFYEQFF TRBJ2-1 NA TRBV9
CAIRGDRDRGEQYF TRBJ2-7 TRBD1 TRBV10-3
CASSSRGPGNTIYF TRBJ1-3 NA TRBV27
CASRSGTVYGYTF TRBJ1-2 TRBD1 TRBV19
CAWSVLREGGYTF TRBJ1-2 NA TRBV30
CASPRAGGASYEQYF TRBJ2-7 TRBD2 TRBV6-5
CASSLSQYGYTF TRBJ1-2 NA TRBV28
CASGSEVEDTQYF TRBJ2-3 NA TRBV2
CAISEIRGDQPQHF TRBJ1-5 NA TRBV10-3
CASSPVRGTGELFF TRBJ2-2 NA TRBV7-3
CASSQDPGTSNQPQHF TRBJ1-5 NA TRBV4-1
CASSELWGGVNEKLFF TRBJ1-4 NA TRBV2
CASSYGTSGSSDTQYF TRBJ2-3 TRBD2 TRBV11-3
CASSLLAGLSSYEQYF TRBJ2-7 TRBD2 TRBV7-9
CASSVSPSYNEQFF TRBJ2-1 NA TRBV9
CASSQGVPHSGANVLTF TRBJ2-6 NA TRBV4-1
CASSLSPTGAGGELFF TRBJ2-2 TRBD1 TRBV7-7
CASSESWRALMNTEAFF TRBJ1-1 NA TRBV10-2
CASSPSAQGSETQYF TRBJ2-5 NA TRBV5-4
CASSLLSGNQETQYF TRBJ2-5 TRBD2 TRBV5-1
CASSLDPGRAGNEQFF TRBJ2-1 TRBD2 TRBV5-5